One sample yielded the 25 T cell receptor beta chains listed below, sequenced in a study of blood T cells in healthy people across ages. The authors ran a second PCR of about 7 to 11 cycles using a sample-barcoded 5' primer and a J-beta primer mix. TCRdb processed the 5' RACE reads anew with MiXCR; each CDR3 protein has one entry. The table includes more than 650,000 distinct CDR3 sequences, 22% detected once. The sequenced sample consisted of blood. The receptors here all came from a man aged 65 to 79 in good health.

This clonotype has at least ten counts. The chain recombines TRBV4-1 with TRBJ2-1; possibly TRBD1 for D (6 bases). This CDR3 is 16 amino acids long. Trimming stripped 4 bases from V and 5 bases from J, with 18 bases between. The germline gives CDR1 MGHRA, CDR2 YSYEKL. Here the CDR3 reads CASSLPTGFSNNEQFF. The CDR3 DNA is TGCGCCAGCAGCCTACCTACAGGGTTTTCCAACAATGAGCAGTTCTTC.

The V gene is TRBV24-1, the J gene TRBJ2-3; tentatively, D is TRBD2 (6 bases). V lost 4 bases to trimming and J lost 0 bases, with 13 bases between them. Germline loops: CDR1 KGHDR, CDR2 SFDVKD. The CDR3 loop spans 16 amino acids. CDR3 protein: CATSDLGLDSTDTQYF. In nucleotides, the CDR3 is TGTGCCACCAGTGACCTGGGACTGGACAGCACAGATACGCAGTATTTT.

This clonotype showed up just a few times. Here the CDR3 reads CASSAPGAQETQYF. For the CDR3, the DNA is TGTGCCAGCTCCGCCCCCGGGGCCCAAGAGACCCAGTACTTC. V and J are TRBV18 and TRBJ2-5; D may correspond to TRBD1 or TRBD2 (5 bases each). The CDR3 is 14 amino acids. CDR1 KGHSH and CDR2 LQKENI come from the germline V gene. Trimming removed 6 bases from V and 1 base from J, with 12 bases in between.

This chain uses TRBV29-1 with TRBJ1-1; TRBD1 aligns across 7 bases. The CDR3 covers 14 residues. CDR1 is SQVTM and CDR2 is ANQGSEA in the germline V gene. With 5 bases clipped from V and 1 base from J, the junction kept 7 bases outside the gene matches. CDR3 nucleotides: TGCAGCGTTAGACAGGGCCCGAAGAACACTGAAGCTTTCTTT. Its translation is CSVRQGPKNTEAFF.

Only a few counts were recorded for this clonotype. The V call is TRBV6-5, the J call TRBJ1-1; 8 bases are shared with TRBD1. Per germline, CDR1 MNHEY and CDR2 SVGAGI. Trimming removed 6 bases from V and 4 bases from J; junction bases left unmatched: 7. This CDR3 contains 14 residues. DNA for the CDR3: TGTGCCAGCAGGAGGACAGGGTGGGGCACTGAAGCTTTCTTT. Protein: CASRRTGWGTEAFF.

The chain uses TRBV28 and TRBJ2-1; D ambiguous. CDR1 is MDHEN and CDR2 is SYDVKM in the germline V gene. Between the trimmed V and J ends, which lost 2 bases and 9 bases, there was a span of 8 bases. CDR3 length: 12 amino acids. As DNA, the CDR3 is TGTGCCAGCAGTTTACTCAACGCTGAGCAGTTCTTC. The encoded protein is CASSLLNAEQFF. Drawing the rest from reference TRBV28 and TRBJ2-1, the complete variable domain is DVKVTQSSRYLVKRTGEKVFLECVQDMDHENMFWYRQDPGLGLRLIYFSYDVKMKEKGDIPEGYSVSREKKERFSLILESASTNQTSMYLCASSLLNAEQFFGPGTRLTVL.

This clonotype has a handful of counts. This CDR3 reads CASPKESLAGVPRETQYF. In DNA, the CDR3 is TGCGCCAGCCCGAAGGAGAGCTTAGCGGGGGTCCCGAGGGAGACCCAGTACTTC. The gene calls are TRBV10-2 and TRBJ2-5; 9 bases align to TRBD2. This CDR3 region has 18 residues. CDR1 is WSHSY, CDR2 SAAADI, per germline. The V segment lost 8 bases and the J segment 5 bases; nucleotides outside the gene matches: 21.

V is TRBV15 and J is TRBJ2-7; the match to TRBD1 covers 7 bases. The germline gives CDR1 LNHNV, CDR2 YYDKDF (reference sequence). V shed 0 bases and J 0 bases; nucleotides not matched to a gene: 5. The CDR3 length is 16 residues. CDR3 in amino acids: CATSRDSTGSSYEQYF. DNA of the CDR3: TGTGCCACCAGCAGAGATTCGACAGGGAGCTCCTACGAGCAGTACTTC.

This chain uses TRBV5-1 with TRBJ1-1, with D possibly being TRBD1 (6 bases). The ends were cut back, 5 bases at V and 8 bases at J, with 25 bases in the middle. The germline CDR1 and CDR2 sequences are SGHRS and YFSETQ. This CDR3 has 16 residues. The CDR3 region has the DNA TGCGCCAGCAGATATCGGAGCAGGGGTGATTTTTCGGAAGCTTTCTTT. Its protein is CASRYRSRGDFSEAFF.

This clonotype turned up a few times. The chain joins TRBV11-2 to TRBJ2-5; TRBD2 might be the D (7 bases). Germline V gives CDR1 SGHAT, CDR2 FQNNGV. The CDR3 is 14 residues long. Trimming stripped 5 bases from V and 5 bases from J, with 15 bases between. The CDR3 loop is CASSKEGGPETQYF. As DNA, the CDR3 is TGTGCCAGCAGCAAAGAGGGGGGGCCGGAGACCCAGTACTTC. The complete variable domain, with remaining parts taken from reference TRBV11-2 and TRBJ2-5, reads EAGVAQSPRYKIIEKRQSVAFWCNPISGHATLYWYQQILGQGPKLLIQFQNNGVVDDSQLPKDRFSAERLKGVDSTLKIQPAKLEDSAVYLCASSKEGGPETQYFGPGTRLLVL.

The rearrangement uses TRBV28 and TRBJ1-5; 7 bases line up with TRBD1. CDR1 is MDHEN and CDR2 is SYDVKM in the germline V gene. This CDR3 is 14 amino acids long. V gave up 2 bases and J gave up 15 bases; unmatched junction bases: 13. CDR3 DNA sequence: TGTGCCAGCAGTTTAGACAGGGTCGTAATGGTCGGGCATTTT. Its translation: CASSLDRVVMVGHF.

CDR3 sequence: CATSETGPTGELFF. For the CDR3, the DNA is TGTGCCACCAGTGAAACCGGACCCACCGGGGAGCTGTTTTTT. V usage is TRBV24-1 and J usage is TRBJ2-2; D not resolved. Germline assignment: CDR1 KGHDR and CDR2 SFDVKD. V was pared by 4 bases and J by 4 bases, with 9 bases between. This CDR3 region has 14 residues.

The V gene is TRBV29-1, the J gene TRBJ2-1; TRBD1 matches 10 bases. The junction had 16 bases not matched to a gene; V was cut back by 6 bases and J by 8 bases. The germline V gene encodes CDR1 SQVTM and CDR2 ANQGSEA. This CDR3 has 16 amino acids. CDR3 in amino acids: CSVDATRDRGGDEQFF. CDR3 coding DNA: TGCAGCGTCGACGCCACCCGGGACAGGGGAGGCGATGAGCAGTTCTTC.

This clonotype was seen a few times. CDR3 loop: CASVLGGGNYGYTF. In DNA, the CDR3 is TGTGCCAGCGTCCTTGGGGGAGGGAACTATGGCTACACCTTC. This chain uses TRBV28 with TRBJ1-2; TRBD1 might be the D (5 bases). From germline, CDR1 is MDHEN and CDR2 SYDVKM. The CDR3 totals 14 residues. The V and J ends lost 8 bases and 2 bases respectively, with 15 bases between them.

This clonotype was seen only a few times. The CDR3 nucleotides are TGTGCCAGCAGCTTCGGACAGCAAACCTACGAGCAGTACTTC. Its translation is CASSFGQQTYEQYF. This sequence joins TRBV7-8 and TRBJ2-7, with D possibly TRBD1 on 6 matching bases. This CDR3 has 14 residues. Germline CDR1 reads SGHVS; CDR2 reads FQNEAQ. Trimming stripped 3 bases from V and 2 bases from J, with 11 bases between.

The chain is built from TRBV10-3 and TRBJ2-5, with 10 bases aligning to TRBD2. The CDR3 loop spans 16 amino acids. After removal of 2 bases from V and 5 bases from J, the junction contained 8 bases not matched to a gene. The germline V gene has CDR1 ENHRY and CDR2 SYGVKD. The chain's CDR3 is CAISEMGLASGETQYF. Written as DNA, the CDR3 is TGTGCCATCAGTGAGATGGGACTAGCGAGCGGGGAGACCCAGTACTTC.

The gene calls are TRBV3-1 and TRBJ1-1; the D is unclear. The CDR3 runs to 14 residues. The V gene lost 4 bases and the J gene lost 8 bases, with 17 bases spanning the gap. The germline V gene has CDR1 LGHDT and CDR2 YNNKEL (reference sequence). In DNA, the CDR3 is TGTGCCAGCAGCCGCGGGGTAGGGAGGGTCGAAGCTTTCTTT. This translates into CASSRGVGRVEAFF.

This clonotype was detected only a few times. The genes are TRBV6-2 or TRBV6-3 and TRBJ2-7; 8 nucleotides line up with TRBD1. The germline V gene has CDR1 MNHEY and CDR2 SVGEGT. The CDR3 is made up of 11 amino acids. The CDR3 sequence is CASSHGQGVDV. For the CDR3, the DNA is TGTGCCAGCAGCCACGGACAGGGAGTGGACGTC.

The V call is TRBV10-2, the J call TRBJ2-5; no definite D call. The V end lost 0 bases, the J end lost 5 bases, and 4 bases lay between the germline ends. CDR3 length: 12 residues. Germline lookup yields CDR1 WSHSY and CDR2 SAAADI. The DNA of the CDR3 is TGCGCCAGCAGTGAGTCGTGGGAGACCCAGTACTTC. The encoded protein is CASSESWETQYF.

The CDR3 DNA reads TGTGCCAGCTCACCACGGCAGGGCTCCGCCGTGATCGAAAAACTGTTTTTT. It yields the protein CASSPRQGSAVIEKLFF. V and J are TRBV18 and TRBJ1-4; D may be TRBD1 (5 bases). Germline values: CDR1 KGHSH, CDR2 LQKENI. This CDR3 is built from 17 residues. Trimming pared 1 base from V and 8 bases from J, leaving 20 bases between.

The gene calls are TRBV6-5 and TRBJ2-6; D call uncertain. V was clipped by 6 bases and J by 2 bases, with 11 bases between them. Germline loops: CDR1 MNHEY, CDR2 SVGAGI. The CDR3 extends over 15 amino acids. The CDR3 is CASRPQTAGANVLTF. CDR3 nucleotide sequence: TGTGCCAGCAGACCACAGACTGCTGGGGCCAACGTCCTGACTTTC.

The V gene is TRBV12-5, the J gene TRBJ2-3, with D tentatively TRBD2 (6 bases). V lost 3 bases and J lost 0, with 7 bases in between. Germline V gene sequence: CDR1 LGHNT, CDR2 FRNRAP. This CDR3 is built from 14 residues. CDR3 sequence reads: CASGLGLSTDTQYF. The CDR3 DNA reads TGTGCTAGTGGTTTAGGACTAAGCACAGATACGCAGTATTTT.

The V and J genes are TRBV5-1 and TRBJ2-2; 8 bases are shared with TRBD1. V was pared by 4 bases and J by 7 bases, with 12 bases of the junction left unmatched. Per the germline V gene, CDR1 is SGHRS and CDR2 is YFSETQ. CDR3 size: 16 residues. The CDR3 here is CASSLSGQGGNGELFF. The CDR3 nucleotides are TGCGCCAGCAGCCTTTCCGGACAGGGAGGTAACGGGGAGCTGTTTTTT.

The chain uses TRBV29-1 and TRBJ1-1, with D maybe TRBD1 (6 bases). V lost 7 bases and J 4 bases, leaving 13 bases between the germline ends. This CDR3 spans 12 amino acids. The germline V gene encodes CDR1 SQVTM and CDR2 ANQGSEA. CDR3 DNA sequence: TGCAGCGACAGGGACCCGGGCACTGAAGCTTTCTTT. This translates into CSDRDPGTEAFF.

This clonotype has just a few counts. The chain combines TRBV11-2 with TRBJ1-1; D might be TRBD1 (5 bases). The CDR3 loop spans 13 amino acids. CDR1 is SGHAT and CDR2 is FQNNGV in the germline V gene. V was trimmed by 11 bases and J by 1 base, leaving 14 bases between them. The CDR3 spells CASSVRGNTEAFF. CDR3 DNA sequence: TGTGCCTCCTCCGTTAGGGGGAACACTGAAGCTTTCTTT.